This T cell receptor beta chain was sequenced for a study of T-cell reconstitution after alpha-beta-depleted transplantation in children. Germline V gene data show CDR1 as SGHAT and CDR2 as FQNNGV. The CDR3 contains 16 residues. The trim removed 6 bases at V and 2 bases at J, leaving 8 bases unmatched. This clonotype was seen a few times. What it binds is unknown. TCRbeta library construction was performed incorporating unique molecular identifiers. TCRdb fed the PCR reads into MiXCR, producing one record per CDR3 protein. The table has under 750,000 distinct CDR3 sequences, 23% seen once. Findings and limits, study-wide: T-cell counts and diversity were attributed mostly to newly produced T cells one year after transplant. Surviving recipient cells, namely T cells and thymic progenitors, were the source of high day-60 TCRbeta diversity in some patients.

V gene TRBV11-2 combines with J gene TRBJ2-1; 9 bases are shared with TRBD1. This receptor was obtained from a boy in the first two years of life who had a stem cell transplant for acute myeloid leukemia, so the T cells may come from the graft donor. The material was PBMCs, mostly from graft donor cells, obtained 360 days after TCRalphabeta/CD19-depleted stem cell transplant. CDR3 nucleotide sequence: TGTGCCAGCAGTCTTAGGGGGACAGGGACCTACAATGAGCAGTTCTTC. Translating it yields CASSLRGTGTYNEQFF.